The 24 T cell receptor beta chains below all came from one sample that was sequenced in a study of identical twins. TCRdb ran MiXCR on the 5' RACE reads and lists one entry per CDR3 protein. Of about 240,000 distinct CDR3 sequences in the sample, approximately 12% were seen once. The same data also contributed to another study, on yellow fever vaccine responses in identical twins.

The sequenced sample was memory (CD45RO+) T cells sorted from blood. The receptors stem from a young woman in good health.

The rearrangement links TRBV13 to TRBJ2-7; D uncertain. This CDR3 has 14 residues. The germline V gene encodes CDR1 PRHDT and CDR2 FYEKMQ (reference sequence). V lost 2 bases and J lost 0, with 8 bases in between. CDR3 residues: CASSLLRSSYEQYF. The CDR3 DNA reads as TGTGCCAGCAGCTTACTGAGGAGCTCCTACGAGCAGTACTTC.

This chain links TRBV20-1 with TRBJ2-3; 13 bases align to TRBD2. There are 18 residues in the CDR3. Germline V lookup: CDR1 DFQATT, CDR2 SNEGSKA (reference sequence). V gave up 6 bases and J gave up 2 bases; unmatched junction bases: 14. CDR3: CSALLAGGPVRHTDTQYF. The CDR3 DNA is TGCAGTGCGCTACTAGCGGGAGGGCCCGTGCGTCACACAGATACGCAGTATTTT.

This clonotype was detected many times. CDR3 sequence: CATREGGQGNEQFF. CDR3 DNA: TGTGCCACCCGGGAGGGGGGGCAAGGCAATGAGCAGTTCTTC. The chain has TRBV12-3 or TRBV12-4 and TRBJ2-1; 8 bases fit TRBD2. This CDR3 region has 14 residues. V was pared by 10 bases and J by 6 bases, with 11 bases of the junction left unmatched.

The sample holds a few counts of this clonotype. The V gene is TRBV6-1, the J gene TRBJ2-2; 9 nucleotides line up with TRBD1. The CDR3 runs 14 residues. V lost 7 bases, J lost 5 bases, and 5 bases stayed unmatched. The germline gives CDR1 MNHNS, CDR2 SASEGT. The CDR3 DNA follows: TGTGCCAGCACCGACAGGGGGTTTACCGGGGAGCTGTTTTTT. It is translated as CASTDRGFTGELFF.

This clonotype has more than one count but fewer than ten. This sequence joins TRBV29-1 and TRBJ1-2; TRBD1 is a possible D gene (6 bases). The CDR3 is made up of 11 amino acids. The germline V gene has CDR1 SQVTM and CDR2 ANQGSEA. V gave up 7 bases and J gave up 4 bases, with 10 bases separating them. CDR3 nucleotides: TGCAGCGGGTCGGACAGCTATGGCTACACCTTC. This translates into CSGSDSYGYTF.

This clonotype showed up many times. This chain links TRBV5-1 with TRBJ2-1, with 10 positions matching TRBD2. This CDR3 is 15 amino acids long. Germline CDR1 and CDR2: SGHRS and YFSETQ. J gave up 8 bases and V 0 bases, and 5 bases lay outside the gene matches. The CDR3 protein is CASSLGGTSEDEQFF. The CDR3 region has the DNA TGCGCCAGCAGCTTGGGGGGGACTAGCGAGGATGAGCAGTTCTTC.

The table lists this clonotype with a few counts. This sequence joins TRBV30 and TRBJ1-5; possibly TRBD1 for D (5 bases). This CDR3 is built from 13 residues. The V gene's germline CDR1 is GTSNPN and CDR2 SVGIG (reference sequence). The V end lost 1 base, the J end lost 6 bases, and 10 bases lay between the germline ends. The CDR3 sequence: CAWSGGDVQPQHF. The CDR3 DNA is TGTGCCTGGAGTGGAGGGGATGTTCAGCCCCAGCATTTT.

This clonotype has ten or more counts. V is TRBV25-1 and J is TRBJ2-2, with TRBD2 matching over 14 bases. With 8 bases clipped from V and 5 bases from J, the junction kept 10 bases outside the gene matches. The CDR3 runs 17 residues. From germline, CDR1 is MGHDK and CDR2 SYGVNS. CDR3 bases: TGTGCCAGCCAAACTTCCGGGACTAGCGGGAGAACCGGGGAGCTGTTTTTT. This encodes CASQTSGTSGRTGELFF.

This clonotype was seen a handful of times. The chain carries TRBV7-9 and TRBJ2-3; 7 bases agree with TRBD2. Germline V lookup: CDR1 SEHNR, CDR2 FQNEAQ (reference sequence). V shed 1 base and J 3 bases; nucleotides not matched to a gene: 4. The CDR3 contains 15 residues. The CDR3 DNA reads TGTGCCAGCAGCTTAGACCCCGGGGGGACAGATACGCAGTATTTT. This encodes CASSLDPGGTDTQYF.

The J gene is TRBJ2-7, the V gene TRBV30; maybe TRBD1 (5 bases). The ends were cut back, 7 bases at V and 6 bases at J, with 25 bases in the middle. From germline, CDR1 is GTSNPN and CDR2 SVGIG (reference sequence). There are 15 residues in the CDR3. The CDR3 spells CAYRPQSGFTPEQYF. The CDR3 nucleotides are TGTGCCTACCGTCCTCAATCAGGGTTCACCCCCGAGCAGTACTTC.

This chain links TRBV7-2 with TRBJ2-2; perhaps TRBD2 as D (6 bases). CDR1 and CDR2 (germline): SGHTA, FQGNSA. Trimming took 4 bases from V and 1 from J, leaving 13 bases between them. The CDR3 is made up of 16 amino acids. The CDR3 loop is CASSSRGSLNTGELFF. CDR3 nucleotides: TGTGCCAGCAGCTCTCGGGGGTCTTTGAACACCGGGGAGCTGTTTTTT.

With regard to this clonotype: This may arise from a read error, as a much more abundant clone is one base away. V and J are TRBV20-1 and TRBJ2-5; D gene unclear. CDR3 length: 14 amino acids. Trimming took off 3 bases at V and 1 base at J, with 12 bases between the two ends. The germline V gene encodes CDR1 DFQATT and CDR2 SNEGSKA (reference sequence). For the CDR3, the DNA is TGCAGTGCTAGTACATGGAACCTCCAAGAGACCCAGTACTTC. Translating it yields CSASTWNLQETQYF.

In nucleotides, the CDR3 is TGTGCCAGCAGCCTTGGGACTAGCGGGCGTACCTCCTACGAGCAGTACTTC. This translates into CASSLGTSGRTSYEQYF. The chain recombines TRBV5-4 with TRBJ2-7; 12 bases line up with TRBD2. The V gene's germline CDR1 is SGHNT and CDR2 YYREEE (reference sequence). The CDR3 runs 17 residues. V gave up 4 bases and J gave up 0 bases; unmatched junction bases: 8.

This chain uses TRBV14 with TRBJ2-1; TRBD1 or TRBD2 may be the D gene (5 bases each). V lost 1 base and J 8 bases, leaving 12 bases between the germline ends. CDR3 length: 14 residues. Germline CDR1 is SGHDN and CDR2 is FVKESK. CDR3 bases: TGTGCCAGCAGCCAAGCGGGGCCTGGTTATGAGCAGTTCTTC. As protein: CASSQAGPGYEQFF.

This clonotype was seen repeatedly, ten times or more. The chain uses TRBV5-1 and TRBJ2-1, with 9 bases lining up with TRBD1. This CDR3 contains 16 residues. Germline V gene sequence: CDR1 SGHRS, CDR2 YFSETQ. V lost 3 bases to trimming and J lost 2 bases; unmatched junction nucleotides: 6. The CDR3 region is CASSSRQGGTYNEQFF. The CDR3 DNA reads TGCGCCAGCAGCTCGAGACAGGGGGGAACCTACAATGAGCAGTTCTTC.

This clonotype showed up just a few times. This chain joins TRBV20-1 and TRBJ2-6; D might be TRBD1 or TRBD2, each matching 5 bases. Trimming took 6 bases from V and 4 from J, leaving 7 bases between them. The V gene's germline CDR1 is DFQATT and CDR2 SNEGSKA (reference sequence). This CDR3 is 12 amino acids long. The CDR3 loop reads CSAGTGANVLTF. CDR3 nucleotides: TGCAGTGCAGGGACCGGGGCCAACGTCCTGACTTTC.

This clonotype was observed a few times. This rearrangement joins TRBV2 to TRBJ2-2; D is possibly TRBD2 (5 bases). Per germline, CDR1 SNHLY and CDR2 FYNNEI. The CDR3 contains 15 residues. Trimming cost V 4 bases and J 5 bases, with 14 bases left between them. For the CDR3, the DNA is TGTGCCAGCAGTGTAAGGCGGGCTCCGACCGGGGAGCTGTTTTTT. Its translation is CASSVRRAPTGELFF.

The chain carries TRBV10-1 and TRBJ2-1, with D uncertain. Germline values: CDR1 WNHNN, CDR2 SYGVQD (reference sequence). The CDR3 is made up of 16 amino acids. With 3 bases removed from V and 4 bases from J, the gap between germline ends came to 16 bases. CDR3 DNA sequence: TGCGCCAGCAGTGATCCGGGCCGCGTCTCGTACAATGAGCAGTTCTTC. Amino acid sequence: CASSDPGRVSYNEQFF.

The genes are TRBV20-1 and TRBJ2-3, with 8 bases that match TRBD1. Per germline, CDR1 DFQATT and CDR2 SNEGSKA (reference sequence). With 4 bases clipped from V and 1 base from J, the junction kept 10 bases outside the gene matches. The CDR3 runs 16 residues. CDR3 DNA sequence: TGCAGTGCTAACGGACAGGGCTTCCTAGGCACAGATACGCAGTATTTT. Translated: CSANGQGFLGTDTQYF.

As to this clonotype: The junction departs from germline at one end; a sequencing error may be responsible. This chain uses TRBV7-7 with TRBJ1-5; 8 nucleotides match TRBD1. CDR1 and CDR2 (germline): SSHAT, FNYEAQ (reference sequence). The CDR3 is 17 amino acids. DNA for the CDR3: TGTGCTAGCAGCTTAGTGTTGACAGGGGAAAGGGGTCAGCCCCAGCATTTT. Residues: CASSLVLTGERGQPQHF.

In this sample, this clonotype turned up a few times. V is TRBV6-1 and J is TRBJ2-2, with TRBD2 matching over 7 bases. The CDR3 runs to 16 residues. Trimming at V came to 6 bases and at J to 7 bases, leaving 14 bases not matched to a gene. Germline loops: CDR1 MNHNS, CDR2 SASEGT. The CDR3 nucleotides read TGTGCCAGCAGAAAAGCGGGGATCAAAAAGGACGGGGAGCTGTTTTTT. Translating it yields CASRKAGIKKDGELFF.

The chain couples TRBV15 to TRBJ2-2, with TRBD1 matching 8 bases. Germline V gives CDR1 LNHNV, CDR2 YYDKDF (reference sequence). V gave up 2 bases and J gave up 1 base; unmatched junction bases: 3. The length of the CDR3 is 16 residues. The CDR3: CATSRRTGRNTGELFF. DNA for the CDR3: TGTGCCACCAGCAGACGGACAGGGAGGAACACCGGGGAGCTGTTTTTT.

This sequence joins TRBV4-2 and TRBJ2-6; D gene unclear. Looked up from germline, CDR1 is LGHNA and CDR2 is YNFKEQ. V lost 0 bases and J 6 bases, leaving 6 bases between the germline ends. This CDR3 has 14 residues. CDR3 sequence reads: CASSQDHEANVLTF. The CDR3 DNA is TGTGCCAGCAGCCAAGATCATGAGGCCAACGTCCTGACTTTC.

This clonotype was picked up many times. The rearrangement links TRBV5-1 to TRBJ2-7; no clear D. V dropped 5 bases and J dropped 3 bases, with 12 bases sitting between them. The length of the CDR3 is 13 residues. Germline V gene lookup returns CDR1 SGHRS and CDR2 YFSETQ. The CDR3 region has the DNA TGCGCCAGCAGTTACGGACCGGGCTACGAGCAGTACTTC. As protein: CASSYGPGYEQYF.